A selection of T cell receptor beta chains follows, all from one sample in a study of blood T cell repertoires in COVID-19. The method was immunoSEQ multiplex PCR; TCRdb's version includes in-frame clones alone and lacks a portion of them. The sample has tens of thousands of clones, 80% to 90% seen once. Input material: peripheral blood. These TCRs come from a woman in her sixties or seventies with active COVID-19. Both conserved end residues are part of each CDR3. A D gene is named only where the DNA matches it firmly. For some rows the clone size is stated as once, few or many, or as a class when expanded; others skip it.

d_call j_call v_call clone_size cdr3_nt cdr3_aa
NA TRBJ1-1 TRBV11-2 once TGTGCCAGCAGCTTAGTCGGAGGCATGAACACTGAAGCTTTCTTT CASSLVGGMNTEAFF
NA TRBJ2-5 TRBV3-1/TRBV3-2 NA TGTGCCAGCAGCCAAAGGGGCATGGAGACCCAGTACTTC CASSQRGMETQYF
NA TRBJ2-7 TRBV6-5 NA TGTGCCAGCAGTTACGGCACAGGGCGGCCCTACGAGCAGTACTTC CASSYGTGRPYEQYF
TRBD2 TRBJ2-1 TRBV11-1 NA TGTGCCAGCAGCCTAGCGGGGGGAGGGTACAATGAGCAGTTCTTC CASSLAGGGYNEQFF
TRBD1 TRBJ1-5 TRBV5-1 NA TGCGCCAGCAGCCCTGGGACAGGCAATCAGCCCCAGCATTTT CASSPGTGNQPQHF
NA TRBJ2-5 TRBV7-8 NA TGTGCCAGCAGCCTGTTTAGGGCGGGGATTCCCCAAGAGACCCAGTACTTC CASSLFRAGIPQETQYF
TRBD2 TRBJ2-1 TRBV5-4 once TGTGCCAGCAGCTTGTCTAGCGGGGGGTCTTCCTACAATGAGCAGTTCTTC CASSLSSGGSSYNEQFF
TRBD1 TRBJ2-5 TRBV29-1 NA TGCAGCTACCTGGGACAGGGGGCGCGGGTTCTCGCGACCCAGTACTTC CSYLGQGARVLATQYF
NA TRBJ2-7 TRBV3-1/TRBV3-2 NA TGTGCCAGCAGCCCTGTAGGGGGGGTCGTCTCCTACGAGCAGTACTTC CASSPVGGVVSYEQYF
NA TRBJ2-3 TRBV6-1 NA TGTGCCAGCAGTGAAGCCAATTTAGGAGGCGATACGCAGTATTTT CASSEANLGGDTQYF
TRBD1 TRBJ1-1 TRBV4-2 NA TGTGCCAGCAGCTACGACAGGGTCGGGGGAGACACTGAAGCTTTCTTT CASSYDRVGGDTEAFF
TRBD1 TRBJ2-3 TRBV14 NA TGTGCCAGCAGCTTCCTCAGGGGGCGGTTAGATACGCAGTATTTT CASSFLRGRLDTQYF
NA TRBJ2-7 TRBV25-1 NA TGTGCCAGCAGGCCCCTGGGGCCGGACTACGAGCAGTACTTC CASRPLGPDYEQYF
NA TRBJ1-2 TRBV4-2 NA TGTGCCAGCAGCCAAGAGCTCACGGACAGTCTCGATGGCTACACCTTC CASSQELTDSLDGYTF
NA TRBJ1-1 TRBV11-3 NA TGTGCCAGCAGCCCGGCCCTCGGGTTTACTGAAGCTTTCTTT CASSPALGFTEAFF
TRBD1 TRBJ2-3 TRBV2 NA TGTGCCAGCAGCAGGGGGAAGACAGATACGCAGTATTTT CASSRGKTDTQYF
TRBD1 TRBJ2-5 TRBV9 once TGTGCCAGCAGCGTAGTCAAGACAGGGGTATGGGAGACCCAGTACTTC CASSVVKTGVWETQYF
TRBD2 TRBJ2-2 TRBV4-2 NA TGTGCCAGCAGCCAAGACCCTAGCGGGGGGGAAAACACCGGGGAGCTGTTTTTT CASSQDPSGGENTGELFF
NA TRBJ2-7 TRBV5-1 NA TGCGCCAGCAGCCTCGACTCGAGCTCCTACGAGCAGTACTTC CASSLDSSSYEQYF
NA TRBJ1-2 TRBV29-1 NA TGCAGCGTTGAGGGTGACAGGACATACTATGGCTACACCTTC CSVEGDRTYYGYTF
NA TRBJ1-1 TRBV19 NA TGTGCCAGTAGTACAGGCGCCGCGCCGAACACTGAAGCTTTCTTT CASSTGAAPNTEAFF
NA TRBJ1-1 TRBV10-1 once TGCGCCAGCAGTGATGGGGGGGCTATGAACACTGAAGCTTTCTTT CASSDGGAMNTEAFF
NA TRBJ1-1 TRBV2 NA TGTGCCAGCAGTGAAAGGTTACCTCGGGACACTGAAGCTTTCTTT CASSERLPRDTEAFF
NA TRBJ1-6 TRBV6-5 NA TGTGCCAGCAGTTCCGACTTCGGGGATTCACCCCTCCACTTT CASSSDFGDSPLHF
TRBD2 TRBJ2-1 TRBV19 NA TGTGCCAGTAGTGTGAATAGCGGGGGACCCCACAATGAGCAGTTCTTC CASSVNSGGPHNEQFF
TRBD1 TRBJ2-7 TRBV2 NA TGTGCCAGCAGTGGCGGGACAGGCCGCTCCTACGAGCAGTACTTC CASSGGTGRSYEQYF
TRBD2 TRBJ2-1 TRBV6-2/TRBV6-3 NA TGTGCCAGCAGCTCCCTAGCGGGGGAGGGGAATGAGCAGTTCTTC CASSSLAGEGNEQFF